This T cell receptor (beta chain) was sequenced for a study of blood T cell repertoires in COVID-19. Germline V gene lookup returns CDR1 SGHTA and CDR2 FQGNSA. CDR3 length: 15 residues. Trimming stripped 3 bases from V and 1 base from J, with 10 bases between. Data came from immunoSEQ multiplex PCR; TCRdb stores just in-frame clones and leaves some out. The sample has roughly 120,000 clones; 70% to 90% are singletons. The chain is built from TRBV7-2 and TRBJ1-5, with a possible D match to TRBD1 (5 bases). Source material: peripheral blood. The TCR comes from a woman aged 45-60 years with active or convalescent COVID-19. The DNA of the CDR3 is TGTGCCAGCAGCTTGGAGGGGCTCAGCAATCAGCCCCAGCATTTT. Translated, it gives CASSLEGLSNQPQHF. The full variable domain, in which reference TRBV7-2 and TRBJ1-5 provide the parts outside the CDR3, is GAGVSQSPSNKVTEKGKDVELRCDPISGHTALYWYRQSLGQGLEFLIYFQGNSAPDKSGLPSDRFSAERTGGSVSTLTIQRTQQEDSAVYLCASSLEGLSNQPQHFGDGTRLSIL.